This T cell receptor (beta chain) comes out of a study of T cell responses to AZD1222 COVID-19 vaccine. Sequenced by immunoSEQ multiplex PCR; TCRdb stores in-frame clones only, minus some. The repertoire holds under 130,000 clones, with 85% to 90% as singletons. Regarding this clone: Its antigen is as yet unknown.

Trimming took 6 bases from V and 2 from J, leaving 16 bases between them. Germline V gene lookup returns CDR1 SGHVS and CDR2 FQNEAQ. CDR3 length: 15 residues. Study-level findings and limits: Donors in the cohort were predominantly white British and more often female, and clonal diversity was possibly underestimated.

Sequencing was performed on peripheral blood, taken on day 0 of AZD1222 vaccination. The rearrangement uses TRBV7-8 and TRBJ2-5; TRBD1 is a possible D gene (5 bases). This sequence was found in an adult in good health. The chain's CDR3 is CASRGEWGGQETQYF. DNA for the CDR3: TGTGCCAGCAGGGGCGAGTGGGGCGGACAAGAGACCCAGTACTTC.